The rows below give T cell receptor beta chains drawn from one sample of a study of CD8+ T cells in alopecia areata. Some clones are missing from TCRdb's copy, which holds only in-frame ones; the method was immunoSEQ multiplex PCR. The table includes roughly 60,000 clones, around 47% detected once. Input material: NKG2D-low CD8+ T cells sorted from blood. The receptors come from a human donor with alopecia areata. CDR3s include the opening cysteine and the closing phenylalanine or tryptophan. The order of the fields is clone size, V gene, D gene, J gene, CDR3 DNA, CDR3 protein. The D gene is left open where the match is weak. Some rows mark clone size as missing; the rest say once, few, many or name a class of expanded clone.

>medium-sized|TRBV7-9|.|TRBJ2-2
TGTGCCACCGAAGCGCCCGGGGAGCTGTTTTTT
CATEAPGELFF
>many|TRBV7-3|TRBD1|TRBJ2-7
TGTGCCAGCAGCTCAGGGGGCAGCACACACGAGCAGTACTTC
CASSSGGSTHEQYF
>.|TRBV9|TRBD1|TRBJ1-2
TGTGCCAGCAGCGTAGCAGGGGGCGCGCAGGATGGCTACACCTTC
CASSVAGGAQDGYTF
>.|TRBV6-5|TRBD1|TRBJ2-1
TGTGCCAGCAGTTCCAGGGGGAGCTCCTACAATGAGCAGTTCTTC
CASSSRGSSYNEQFF
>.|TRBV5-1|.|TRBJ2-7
TGCGCCAGCAGCCGTGTTAGGGGAGGCGACGAGCAGTACTTC
CASSRVRGGDEQYF
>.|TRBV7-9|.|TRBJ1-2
TGTGCCAGCACGGTTCCCCCTCTCATCAACTATGGCTACACCTTC
CASTVPPLINYGYTF
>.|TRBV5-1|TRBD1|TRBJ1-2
TGCGCCAGCAGCCCCGAGGGACAGGGCGTCTCTAACTATGGCTACACCTTC
CASSPEGQGVSNYGYTF
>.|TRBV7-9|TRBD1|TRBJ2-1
TGTGCCAGCAGCTTAGCCCTGGACAGGGGGGGACCCTACAATGAGCAGTTCTTC
CASSLALDRGGPYNEQFF
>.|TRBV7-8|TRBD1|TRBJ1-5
TGTGCCAGCAGCTTAGAGTTACAGGGGGGCAATCAGCCCCAGCATTTT
CASSLELQGGNQPQHF
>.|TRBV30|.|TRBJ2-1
TGTGCCTGGCGGGCCCCCTACAATGAGCAGTTCTTC
CAWRAPYNEQFF
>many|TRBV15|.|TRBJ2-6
TGTGCCACCAGCTCGGAGACTGGGGCCAACGTCCTGACTTTC
CATSSETGANVLTF
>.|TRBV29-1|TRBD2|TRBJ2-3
TGCAGCGTTGGGACTAGCGGGAGGGCCTCGGATACGCAGTATTTT
CSVGTSGRASDTQYF
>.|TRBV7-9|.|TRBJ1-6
TGTGCCAGCAGCTTACTGTGGACTAATTCACCCCTCCACTTT
CASSLLWTNSPLHF
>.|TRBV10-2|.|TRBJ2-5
TGCGCCAGCAGTCCTCTCAGTGTCCAAGAGACCCAGTACTTC
CASSPLSVQETQYF
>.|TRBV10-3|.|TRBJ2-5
TGTGCCATCAGTGAATGGGCGGGGGACAGAGGACGAGAGACCCAGTACTTC
CAISEWAGDRGRETQYF
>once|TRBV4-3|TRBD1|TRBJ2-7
TGCGCCAGCAGCCCCGCAAGACAGGGGTACGAGCAGTACTTC
CASSPARQGYEQYF
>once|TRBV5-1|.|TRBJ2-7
TGCGCCAGCAGCTTGGGGTTGAGACGGTTAAAGGGTCCCTACGAGCAGTACTTC
CASSLGLRRLKGPYEQYF
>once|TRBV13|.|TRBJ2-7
TGTGCCAGCAGCTTAGGGGCCCGGGAGCAGTACTTC
CASSLGAREQYF
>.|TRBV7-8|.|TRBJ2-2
TGTGCCAGCAGCTTCATAGCGAACACCGGGGAGCTGTTTTTT
CASSFIANTGELFF
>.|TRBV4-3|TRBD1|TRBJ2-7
TGCGCCAGCAGCCAGGGTGGTCGGGGACAGGGGATCTACGAGCAGTACTTC
CASSQGGRGQGIYEQYF
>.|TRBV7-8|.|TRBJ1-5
TGTGCCAGCAGCCCCCTTAAAACACAGGGAACCTTGAATCAGCCCCAGCATTTT
CASSPLKTQGTLNQPQHF
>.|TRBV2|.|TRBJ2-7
TGTGCCAGCAGTGAATATGTGGGATCGGGCTACGAGCAGTACTTC
CASSEYVGSGYEQYF
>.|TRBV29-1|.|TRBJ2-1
TGCAGCGTTGAGGCGGGGACGCTTAATGAGCAGTTCTTC
CSVEAGTLNEQFF
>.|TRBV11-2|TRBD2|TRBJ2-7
TGTGCCAGCAGCCGTGGGGGGGCCTACGAGCAGTACTTC
CASSRGGAYEQYF